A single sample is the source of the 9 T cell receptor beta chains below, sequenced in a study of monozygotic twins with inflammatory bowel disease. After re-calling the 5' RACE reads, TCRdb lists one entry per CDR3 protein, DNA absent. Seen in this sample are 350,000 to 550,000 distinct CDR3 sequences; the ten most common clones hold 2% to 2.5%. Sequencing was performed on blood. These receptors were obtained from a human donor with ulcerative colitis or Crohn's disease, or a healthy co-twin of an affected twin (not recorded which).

This CDR3 is CASSSWQREGAWYF. This chain uses TRBV7-2 with TRBJ2-5; the D call of TRBD2 rests on TCRdb alone, since no DNA is present to check it. The CDR3 contains 14 residues. Germline V gene lookup returns CDR1 SGHTA and CDR2 FQGNSA. Looking up the rest from reference TRBV7-2 and TRBJ2-5 gives the full variable domain: GAGVSQSPSNKVTEKGKDVELRCDPISGHTALYWYRQSLGQGLEFLIYFQGNSAPDKSGLPSDRFSAERTGGSVSTLTIQRTQQEDSAVYLCASSSWQREGAWYFGPGTRLLVL.

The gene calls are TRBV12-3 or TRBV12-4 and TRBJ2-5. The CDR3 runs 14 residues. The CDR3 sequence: CASSLENSEETQYF.

CDR3: CASSPGQGNNEKLFF. This chain joins TRBV12-3 or TRBV12-4 and TRBJ1-4; TCRdb indicates TRBD1, and absent DNA this call remains unverified. The CDR3 spans 15 residues.

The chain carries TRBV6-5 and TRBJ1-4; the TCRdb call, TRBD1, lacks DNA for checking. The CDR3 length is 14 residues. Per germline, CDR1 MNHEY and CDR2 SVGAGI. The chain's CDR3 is CASSHRQGEEKLFF.

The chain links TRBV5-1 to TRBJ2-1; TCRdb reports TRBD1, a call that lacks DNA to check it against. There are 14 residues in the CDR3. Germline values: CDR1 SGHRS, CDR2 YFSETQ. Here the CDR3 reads CASSPGQIGGEQFF. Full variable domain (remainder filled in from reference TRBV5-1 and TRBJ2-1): KAGVTQTPRYLIKTRGQQVTLSCSPISGHRSVSWYQQTPGQGLQFLFEYFSETQRNKGNFPGRFSGRQFSNSRSEMNVSTLELGDSALYLCASSPGQIGGEQFFGPGTRLTVL.

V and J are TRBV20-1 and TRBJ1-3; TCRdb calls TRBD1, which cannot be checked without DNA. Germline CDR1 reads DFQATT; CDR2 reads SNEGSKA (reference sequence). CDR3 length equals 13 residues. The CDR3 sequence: CSVRQGAANTIYF.

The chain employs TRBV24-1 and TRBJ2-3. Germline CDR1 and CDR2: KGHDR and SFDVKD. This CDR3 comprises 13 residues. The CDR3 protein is CATSDSSTDTQYF.

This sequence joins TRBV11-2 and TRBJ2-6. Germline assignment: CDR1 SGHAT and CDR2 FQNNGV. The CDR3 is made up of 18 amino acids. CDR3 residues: CASSSEPTRLSGANLLTF. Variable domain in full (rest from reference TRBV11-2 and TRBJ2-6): EAGVAQSPRYKIIEKRQSVAFWCNPISGHATLYWYQQILGQGPKLLIQFQNNGVVDDSQLPKDRFSAERLKGVDSTLKIQPAKLEDSAVYLCASSSEPTRLSGANLLTFGAGSRLTVL.

The CDR3: CASSETAGGFYNEQFF. The gene calls are TRBV19 and TRBJ2-1; absent DNA, TCRdb's TRBD1 call cannot be checked. The CDR3 has 16 residues. Germline V gene sequence: CDR1 LNHDA, CDR2 SQIVND (reference sequence).